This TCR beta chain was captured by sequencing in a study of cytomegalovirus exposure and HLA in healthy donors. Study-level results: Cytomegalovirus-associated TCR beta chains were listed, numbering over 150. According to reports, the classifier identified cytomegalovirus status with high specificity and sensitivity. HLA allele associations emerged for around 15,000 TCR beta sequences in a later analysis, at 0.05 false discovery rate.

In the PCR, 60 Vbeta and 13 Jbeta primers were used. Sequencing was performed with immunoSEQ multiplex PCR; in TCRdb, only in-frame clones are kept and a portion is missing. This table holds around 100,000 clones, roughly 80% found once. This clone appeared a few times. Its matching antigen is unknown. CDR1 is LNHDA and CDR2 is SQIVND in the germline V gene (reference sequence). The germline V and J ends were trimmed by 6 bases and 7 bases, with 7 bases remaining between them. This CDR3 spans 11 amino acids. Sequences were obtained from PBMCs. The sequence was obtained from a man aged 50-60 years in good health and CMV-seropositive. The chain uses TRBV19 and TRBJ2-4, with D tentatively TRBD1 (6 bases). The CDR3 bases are TGTGCCAGTAGAACAGGGAACATTCAGTACTTC. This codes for CASRTGNIQYF.